The sequence of this T cell receptor beta chain was determined in a study of blood T cells in healthy people across ages. PCR was performed a second time for roughly 7 to 12 cycles using a sample-barcoded 5' primer and a J-beta primer mix. Via MiXCR, TCRdb re-called the 5' RACE reads, giving one row per CDR3 protein. The repertoire holds some 700,000 distinct CDR3 sequences, with approximately 39% as singletons. The germline V and J ends were trimmed by 4 bases and 1 base, with 20 bases remaining between them. The CDR3 is 17 residues long. Looked up from germline, CDR1 is SGHDT and CDR2 is YYEEEE. This rearrangement joins TRBV5-6 to TRBJ2-5, with a possible D match to TRBD1 (6 bases). The sequenced sample consisted of blood. This receptor was taken from a woman in her sixties or seventies in good health. In DNA form, the CDR3 reads TGTGCCAGCAGCAGGGACGGCAGGGGTCTCGGCCAAGAGACCCAGTACTTC. Its translation is CASSRDGRGLGQETQYF. The whole variable domain, filled in from reference TRBV5-6 and TRBJ2-5, reads DAGVTQSPTHLIKTRGQQVTLRCSPKSGHDTVSWYQQALGQGPQFIFQYYEEEERQRGNFPDRFSGHQFPNYSSELNVNALLLGDSALYLCASSRDGRGLGQETQYFGPGTRLLVL.